This entry is about one T cell receptor beta chain. The target antigen is unknown. TCRdb ran MiXCR on the RT-PCR reads and lists one entry per CDR3 protein. This sample has 300,000 to 350,000 distinct CDR3 sequences, with 20% to 25% found just once. This record belongs to a study of response to subunit inactivated influenza vaccine. The ends were cut back, 7 bases at V and 4 bases at J, with 13 bases in the middle. Germline CDR1 reads MDHEN; CDR2 reads SYDVKM. This CDR3 is 14 amino acids long. Study observations and caveats: Each seasonal flu vaccination may recruit only limited new T cells, authors suggested.

Here the sequenced sample was PBMCs from blood, taken approximately 20 months after vaccination. V gene TRBV28 combines with J gene TRBJ2-2, with D perhaps matching TRBD1 (5 bases). This sequence was found in a man in his fifties or sixties who received an inactivated influenza vaccine. DNA of the CDR3: TGTGCCAGCAAGTGGGGCTCTCGCACCGGGGAGCTGTTTTTT. Protein product: CASKWGSRTGELFF.